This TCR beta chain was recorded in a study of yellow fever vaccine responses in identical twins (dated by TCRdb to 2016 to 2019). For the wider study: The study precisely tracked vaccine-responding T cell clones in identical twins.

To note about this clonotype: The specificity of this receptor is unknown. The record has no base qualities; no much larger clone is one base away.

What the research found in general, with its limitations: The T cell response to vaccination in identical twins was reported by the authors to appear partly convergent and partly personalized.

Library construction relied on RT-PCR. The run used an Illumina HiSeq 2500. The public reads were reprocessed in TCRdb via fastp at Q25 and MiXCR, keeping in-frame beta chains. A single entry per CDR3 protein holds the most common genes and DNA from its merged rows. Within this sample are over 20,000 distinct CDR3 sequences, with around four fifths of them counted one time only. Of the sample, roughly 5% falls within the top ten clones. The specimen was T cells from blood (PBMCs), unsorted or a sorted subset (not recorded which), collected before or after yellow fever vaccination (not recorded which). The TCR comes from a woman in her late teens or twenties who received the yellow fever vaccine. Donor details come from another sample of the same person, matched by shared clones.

The nucleotides are TGTGCCAGCAGTTTATGGGGGAGGTCGGTGAATGAGCAGTTCTTC. This codes for CASSLWGRSVNEQFF. The rearranged chain carries TRBV28 and TRBJ2-1, with TRBD2 tentatively as D gene (6 bases match). The germline V gene gives CDR1 as MDHEN and CDR2 as SYDVKM. The CDR3 runs 15 amino acids, cysteine and phenylalanine included. Solely the CDR3 DNA is kept, with 45 bases framed from the first base. V loses 0 bases of germline sequence and J loses 7 bases, and the interval between the two ends is 13 bases.